Shown below are 18 T cell receptor beta chains from a single sample sequenced in a study of T cell clonotyping in hematopoietic cell transplantation. TCRdb's table, derived via immunoSEQ multiplex PCR, lists solely in-frame clones and lacks some. The sample yields over 10,000 clones, around 90% seen once. Specimen: PBMCs, collected 100 days after allogeneic stem cell transplant. The receptors were sampled from a female patient between 50 and 59 years old who had an allogeneic stem cell transplant from an unrelated donor, so the T cells may come from the graft donor. Some clones in this sample may be carry-over from other donors' samples.

The chain combines TRBV28 with TRBJ2-7; the D gene is possibly TRBD2 (7 bases). The CDR3 runs 15 residues. The germline gives CDR1 MDHEN, CDR2 SYDVKM. Deletions cut 5 bases from V and 1 base from J, with 15 bases between. CDR3 loop: CASSPQGGGSYEQYV. The CDR3 DNA reads TGTGCCAGCAGTCCGCAGGGAGGGGGGTCCTACGAGCAGTACGTC.

The rearrangement uses TRBV7-6 and TRBJ2-7; TRBD2 is a possible D gene (6 bases). CDR3 length: 15 residues. Trimming left V 4 bases short and J 2 bases short, with 15 bases between. Germline assignment: CDR1 SGHVS and CDR2 FNYEAQ. The CDR3 loop is CASSSRDFYTYEQYF. The CDR3 region has the DNA TGTGCCAGCAGCTCCCGGGACTTCTACACCTACGAGCAGTACTTC.

The rearrangement joins TRBV7-9 to TRBJ2-7, with 7 bases that match TRBD1. This CDR3 has 13 amino acids. The V segment lost 5 bases and the J segment 3 bases; nucleotides outside the gene matches: 4. Germline V CDR1 and CDR2: SEHNR, FQNEAQ (reference sequence). Written as DNA, the CDR3 is TGTGCCAGCAGCAGGGACAGCCTCTACGAGCAGTACGTC. Its translation: CASSRDSLYEQYV.

This chain uses TRBV10-1 with TRBJ1-1; D gene unclear. In germline, CDR1 is WNHNN, CDR2 SYGVQD (reference sequence). CDR3 length: 14 amino acids. V lost 3 bases, J lost 4 bases, and 12 bases lay in between. The DNA of the CDR3 is TGCGCCAGCAGTGAACAGCCGGGGAGCACTGAAGCTTTCTTT. Its protein product is CASSEQPGSTEAFF.

The J gene is TRBJ2-2, the V gene TRBV30; TRBD1 matches at 7 bases. Trimming cost V 3 bases and J 2 bases; bases outside gene matches: 6. This CDR3 contains 15 residues. Germline CDR1 and CDR2: GTSNPN and SVGIG (reference sequence). This chain's CDR3 is CAWRRGQVNTGELFF. The CDR3 DNA is TGTGCCTGGAGGAGAGGACAGGTTAACACCGGGGAGCTGTTTTTT.

The rearrangement uses TRBV15 and TRBJ2-3; the D call may be TRBD1 or TRBD2 (5 bases each). Deletions cut 1 base from V and 9 bases from J, with 17 bases between. The CDR3 sequence is 15 residues long. CDR1 is LNHNV, CDR2 YYDKDF, per germline (reference sequence). CDR3 in DNA: TGTGCCACCAGCAGAGTCTTTCGGGACCACCCCACGCAGTATTTT. It translates to CATSRVFRDHPTQYF. The whole variable domain, filled in from reference TRBV15 and TRBJ2-3, reads DAMVIQNPRYQVTQFGKPVTLSCSQTLNHNVMYWYQQKSSQAPKLLFHYYDKDFNNEADTPDNFQSRRPNTSFCFLDIRSPGLGDTAMYLCATSRVFRDHPTQYFGPGTRLTVL.

The V call is TRBV6-6, the J call TRBJ1-5, with 7 positions matching TRBD1. The CDR3 totals 16 residues. Germline-derived CDR1 and CDR2 are MNHNY and SVGAGI (reference sequence). V lost 4 bases and J lost 0; bases outside the gene matches: 6. CDR3 DNA sequence: TGTGCCAGCAGTTTCGGACAGGTCAATAGCAATCAGCCCCAGCATTTT. It specifies CASSFGQVNSNQPQHF.

CDR3 in amino acids: CASSQDPLAGVTGELFF. In DNA form, the CDR3 reads TGCGCCAGCAGCCAAGATCCACTAGCGGGAGTTACCGGGGAGCTGTTTTTT. The chain combines TRBV4-3 with TRBJ2-2; 11 bases map to TRBD2. CDR1 LGHNA and CDR2 YSLEER come from the germline V gene. The CDR3 covers 17 residues. V dropped 0 bases and J dropped 5; count of bases not matched to a gene: 5.

This chain links TRBV18 with TRBJ2-2; D may be TRBD1 (6 bases). This CDR3 is 13 amino acids long. Germline-derived CDR1 and CDR2 are KGHSH and LQKENI. The V and J ends lost 6 bases and 7 bases respectively, with 12 bases between them. The CDR3 DNA follows: TGTGCCAGCTCGCCAAACAGGGACGGGGAGCTGTTTTTT. Its protein product is CASSPNRDGELFF.

J is TRBJ1-2 and V is TRBV6-6; 7 nucleotides line up with TRBD1. Trimming removed 7 bases from V and 6 bases from J; junction bases left unmatched: 11. The V gene's germline CDR1 is MNHNY and CDR2 SVGAGI (reference sequence). The CDR3 is 14 amino acids. The CDR3 is CASTKPGQRNGYTF. The CDR3 coding sequence is TGTGCCAGCACGAAACCGGGACAGAGAAATGGCTACACCTTC.

The rearrangement uses TRBV28 and TRBJ2-7; D unclear. V was cut by 5 bases and J by 6 bases, with 23 bases left in between. This CDR3 has 16 amino acids. Germline V gene data show CDR1 as MDHEN and CDR2 as SYDVKM. The CDR3 bases are TGTGCCAGCAGTCCACCCCAAGGTTGGAGTCGAGTCGAGCAGTACTTC. It codes for CASSPPQGWSRVEQYF.

The chain combines TRBV25-1 with TRBJ2-6; D remains ambiguous. The CDR3 is 12 amino acids. Germline assignment: CDR1 MGHDK and CDR2 SYGVNS. The V gene lost 2 bases and the J gene lost 17 bases, with 13 bases spanning the gap. CDR3 in amino acids: CASSESIGRMTF. CDR3 coding DNA: TGTGCCAGCAGTGAAAGTATAGGACGCATGACTTTC.

This chain links TRBV2 with TRBJ2-2; D might be TRBD2 (6 bases). Germline-derived CDR1 and CDR2 are SNHLY and FYNNEI. The CDR3 loop spans 16 amino acids. Between the trimmed V and J ends, which lost 7 bases and 6 bases, there was a span of 21 bases. The CDR3 loop reads CASKVGSGGGSGELFF. The CDR3 bases are TGTGCCAGCAAGGTTGGGTCCGGTGGGGGGTCCGGGGAGCTGTTTTTT.

V and J are TRBV2 and TRBJ2-2, with TRBD2 matching 10 bases. V gave up 8 bases and J gave up 2 bases; unmatched junction bases: 14. Germline V gene data show CDR1 as SNHLY and CDR2 as FYNNEI. The CDR3 runs to 18 residues. CDR3 sequence (DNA): TGTGCCAGCTGCTTGGCTAGCGGGAGTCTACACAACACCGGGGAGCTGTTTTTT. Amino acids: CASCLASGSLHNTGELFF.

This chain joins TRBV7-2 and TRBJ1-5, with 7 bases matching TRBD1. The CDR3 runs to 13 residues. Per germline, CDR1 SGHTA and CDR2 FQGNSA. J gave up 6 bases and V 3 bases, and 2 bases lay outside the gene matches. The CDR3, as DNA: TGTGCCAGCAGCTTTACAGGGGCTCAGCCCCAGCATTTT. Translating gives CASSFTGAQPQHF. Variable domain in full (rest from reference TRBV7-2 and TRBJ1-5): GAGVSQSPSNKVTEKGKDVELRCDPISGHTALYWYRQSLGQGLEFLIYFQGNSAPDKSGLPSDRFSAERTGGSVSTLTIQRTQQEDSAVYLCASSFTGAQPQHFGDGTRLSIL.

The chain recombines TRBV28 with TRBJ2-7; 11 bases fit TRBD1. This CDR3 contains 15 residues. The V gene end was trimmed by 5 bases and the J gene end by 4 bases; junction bases not matched to a gene: 7. Per the germline V gene, CDR1 is MDHEN and CDR2 is SYDVKM. CDR3 sequence reads: CASSPTGTGGYEQYF. CDR3 DNA sequence: TGTGCCAGCAGTCCAACCGGGACAGGGGGATACGAGCAGTACTTC.

The gene calls are TRBV7-9 and TRBJ1-1, with D possibly being TRBD1 (5 bases). V was clipped by 5 bases and J by 1 base, with 8 bases between them. Germline V gene data show CDR1 as SEHNR and CDR2 as FQNEAQ (reference sequence). CDR3 length: 13 amino acids. In DNA, the CDR3 is TGTGCCAGCAGCAATGGACAGAACACTGAAGCTTTCTTT. As protein: CASSNGQNTEAFF.

The V gene is TRBV6-5, the J gene TRBJ1-1; D unclear. There are 13 residues in the CDR3. The V gene's germline CDR1 is MNHEY and CDR2 SVGAGI. With 0 bases removed from V and 6 bases from J, the gap between germline ends came to 8 bases. DNA of the CDR3: TGTGCCAGCAGTTACTCGGGGAAGCCTGAAGCTTTCTTT. Translation gives CASSYSGKPEAFF.